A single sample gave rise to the 31 T cell receptor beta chains below, sequenced in a study of blood T cell repertoires in COVID-19. The assay was immunoSEQ multiplex PCR, and TCRdb's table has in-frame clones only and misses some. The sample shows approximately 320,000 clones, under 95% of them seen only once. Sequenced: PBMCs or T cells enriched from blood (not recorded which). All receptors come from a man aged 55 to 69 who had recovered from COVID-19.

The V gene is TRBV9, the J gene TRBJ2-3; 12 bases map to TRBD2. The length of the CDR3 is 16 residues. Trimming removed 4 bases from V and 2 bases from J; junction bases left unmatched: 5. Germline CDR1 SGDLS, CDR2 YYNGEE. The DNA of the CDR3 is TGTGCCAGCAGCACACTAGCGGGGGGACCCACAGATACGCAGTATTTT. This codes for CASSTLAGGPTDTQYF.

The CDR3 DNA sequence: TGTGCCATCAGTTCCGGGACAGGGCCCTTGGCTGGCTACACCTTC. Protein sequence: CAISSGTGPLAGYTF. V usage is TRBV10-3 and J usage is TRBJ1-2, with TRBD1 identical over 9 bases. V was clipped by 5 bases and J by 7 bases; unmatched bases: 11. Germline V gene lookup returns CDR1 ENHRY and CDR2 SYGVKD. The CDR3 loop spans 15 amino acids.

This clone was seen only a few times. The chain links TRBV5-1 to TRBJ2-7; 9 positions match TRBD1. The germline CDR1 and CDR2 sequences are SGHRS and YFSETQ. V shed 4 bases, J shed 3 bases, and the junction held 11 bases outside the gene matches. This CDR3 has 16 residues. The CDR3 spells CASSPGRGQGRYEQYF. CDR3 DNA: TGCGCCAGCAGCCCTGGGAGGGGACAGGGTCGCTACGAGCAGTACTTC.

The chain combines TRBV19 with TRBJ1-1, with 11 nucleotides matching TRBD1. Germline CDR1 reads LNHDA; CDR2 reads SQIVND (reference sequence). Unmatched junction bases numbered 14, after V lost 3 bases and J lost 5 bases. The CDR3 is 18 amino acids. CDR3 residues: CASSMKPPGQGGGTEAFF. The CDR3 DNA follows: TGTGCCAGTAGTATGAAACCACCGGGACAGGGGGGAGGTACTGAAGCTTTCTTT. Supplemented by reference TRBV19 and TRBJ1-1, the full variable domain reads DGGITQSPKYLFRKEGQNVTLSCEQNLNHDAMYWYRQDPGQGLRLIYYSQIVNDFQKGDIAEGYSVSREKKESFPLTVTSAQKNPTAFYLCASSMKPPGQGGGTEAFFGQGTRLTVV.

The chain has TRBV11-2 and TRBJ2-7; 10 positions agree with TRBD2. The CDR3 is 19 residues long. The V gene's germline CDR1 is SGHAT and CDR2 FQNNGV. The J segment lost 3 bases and the V segment lost 6 bases, leaving 20 bases of the junction unmatched. DNA of the CDR3: TGTGCCAGCAGTCAAGCGGGCGACGAGAGCGGGGGGGCCGTCTACGAGCAGTACTTC. Protein sequence: CASSQAGDESGGAVYEQYF.

The J gene is TRBJ1-1, the V gene TRBV7-6; D gene ambiguous. The CDR3 is 12 residues long. V lost 4 bases and J 2 bases, leaving 5 bases between the germline ends. Germline V gives CDR1 SGHVS, CDR2 FNYEAQ. This chain's CDR3 is CASSYINTEAFF. The DNA of the CDR3 is TGTGCCAGCAGCTACATTAACACTGAAGCTTTCTTT.

The chain recombines TRBV7-2 with TRBJ2-5; the D gene is possibly TRBD2 (7 bases). Germline V lookup: CDR1 SGHTA, CDR2 FQGNSA. V was clipped by 1 base and J by 4 bases, with 13 bases between them. The CDR3 is 15 amino acids. CDR3: CASSLVGGGGETQYF. CDR3 sequence (DNA): TGTGCCAGCAGCTTAGTTGGCGGGGGCGGAGAGACCCAGTACTTC.

The J gene is TRBJ1-4, the V gene TRBV30; D gene uncertain. The germline V gene has CDR1 GTSNPN and CDR2 SVGIG (reference sequence). CDR3 size: 15 residues. The V end was cut by 2 bases, the J end by 0 bases, with 10 bases between. The CDR3 region is CAWSPGQATNEKLFF. CDR3 nucleotide sequence: TGTGCCTGGAGTCCCGGCCAGGCAACTAATGAAAAACTGTTTTTT.

This sequence joins TRBV18 and TRBJ1-6; tentative D call: TRBD1 (6 bases). The CDR3 covers 14 residues. The germline gives CDR1 KGHSH, CDR2 LQKENI. Trimming took off 2 bases at V and 7 bases at J, with 9 bases between the two ends. CDR3 in amino acids: CASSPAGENSPLHF. CDR3 in DNA: TGTGCCAGCTCACCAGCAGGGGAAAATTCACCCCTCCACTTT.

The chain is built from TRBV4-1 and TRBJ2-2; TRBD1 aligns across 9 bases. Germline assignment: CDR1 MGHRA and CDR2 YSYEKL. The CDR3 is 16 amino acids. J gave up 6 bases and V 2 bases, and 7 bases lay outside the gene matches. The CDR3 protein is CASSQLNRGRPGELFF. The CDR3 region has the DNA TGCGCCAGCAGCCAACTCAACAGGGGGCGCCCCGGGGAGCTGTTTTTT.

This clone was counted a few times. CDR3 bases: TGTGCCAGCAGCTTAGGAGGGAACCCAACCTACGAGCAGTACTTC. Translating it yields CASSLGGNPTYEQYF. The rearrangement links TRBV7-2 to TRBJ2-7; weak D call: TRBD2 (5 bases). The V gene's germline CDR1 is SGHTA and CDR2 FQGNSA. Trimming stripped 1 base from V and 2 bases from J, with 12 bases between. The CDR3 runs 15 residues.

This sequence joins TRBV6-2 or TRBV6-3 and TRBJ2-7; TRBD2 matches 8 bases. Germline V gene lookup returns CDR1 MNHEY and CDR2 SVGEGT. The junction had 7 bases not matched to a gene; V was cut back by 0 bases and J by 3 bases. The CDR3 has 16 amino acids. CDR3 sequence: CASSYSVSSGYYEQYF. CDR3 nucleotides: TGTGCCAGCAGTTACTCGGTGTCTAGCGGGTACTACGAGCAGTACTTC.

The J gene is TRBJ2-2, the V gene TRBV30; TRBD2 might be the D (7 bases). The CDR3 spans 15 residues. Trimming pared 3 bases from V and 0 bases from J, leaving 11 bases between. Germline V lookup: CDR1 GTSNPN, CDR2 SVGIG (reference sequence). CDR3 loop: CAWRRGGTNTGELFF. CDR3 bases: TGTGCCTGGAGGAGGGGGGGAACGAACACCGGGGAGCTGTTTTTT.

The rearrangement uses TRBV6-5 and TRBJ2-1; TRBD2 matches at 9 bases. The CDR3 is 16 amino acids. In germline, CDR1 is MNHEY, CDR2 SVGAGI. V gave up 4 bases and J gave up 8 bases; unmatched junction bases: 12. CDR3 sequence (DNA): TGTGCCAGCAGTTGGGTAGCGGGAGACGCGCGTTATGAGCAGTTCTTC. Protein: CASSWVAGDARYEQFF.

This chain uses TRBV4-1 with TRBJ2-7; D not certain. The CDR3 totals 13 residues. Trimming took off 1 base at V and 2 bases at J, with 6 bases between the two ends. Germline V gene sequence: CDR1 MGHRA, CDR2 YSYEKL. The CDR3 DNA follows: TGCGCCAGCAGCCAAGGGCTAGCCTACGAGCAGTACTTC. It specifies CASSQGLAYEQYF.

The V call is TRBV5-1, the J call TRBJ2-3; TRBD2 agrees at 8 bases. With 4 bases clipped from V and 2 bases from J, the junction kept 9 bases outside the gene matches. CDR1 SGHRS and CDR2 YFSETQ come from the germline V gene. The CDR3 runs to 16 residues. In DNA, the CDR3 is TGCGCCAGCAGCCTTCTAGCGGGTGTACTCACAGATACGCAGTATTTT. Its translation: CASSLLAGVLTDTQYF.

V gene TRBV7-3 combines with J gene TRBJ2-3; TRBD2 matches at 9 bases. The CDR3 runs to 15 residues. Germline V gives CDR1 SGHTA, CDR2 FQGTGA. The junction had 5 bases not matched to a gene; V was cut back by 5 bases and J by 2 bases. CDR3 DNA sequence: TGTGCCAGCAGCCAACTAGCGGGTCCCACAGATACGCAGTATTTT. Its translation: CASSQLAGPTDTQYF.

The V gene is TRBV6-1, the J gene TRBJ1-2; the D is unclear. The germline V gene has CDR1 MNHNS and CDR2 SASEGT. Trimming cost V 3 bases and J 3 bases, with 17 bases left between them. The CDR3 runs 16 residues. CDR3 amino acids: CASSDTGEARYYGYTF. The CDR3 DNA reads as TGTGCCAGCAGTGACACCGGTGAAGCGAGGTACTATGGCTACACCTTC.

This chain connects TRBV24-1 to TRBJ2-3; D possibly corresponds to TRBD1 (5 bases). Trimming took off 3 bases at V and 3 bases at J, with 12 bases between the two ends. CDR1 is KGHDR and CDR2 is SFDVKD in the germline V gene. The CDR3 extends over 15 amino acids. The DNA for the CDR3 is TGTGCCACCAGTGATACCCGGACATTAACAGATACGCAGTATTTT. Amino acid sequence: CATSDTRTLTDTQYF.

This sequence joins TRBV3-1 (or the pseudogene TRBV3-2) and TRBJ1-2; possibly TRBD1 for D (6 bases). V lost 0 bases and J lost 7, with 15 bases in between. This CDR3 spans 15 amino acids. In germline, CDR1 is LGHDT, CDR2 YNNKEL (reference sequence). In DNA, the CDR3 is TGTGCCAGCAGCCAAGATGGGGGCAGGGGCTCTGGCTACACCTTC. The encoded protein is CASSQDGGRGSGYTF.

This chain links TRBV11-3 with TRBJ2-5, with D maybe TRBD1 (6 bases). Germline CDR1 reads SGHNT; CDR2 reads YENEEA. CDR3 length: 15 amino acids. The V gene lost 4 bases and the J gene lost 5 bases, with 17 bases spanning the gap. This CDR3 reads CASSSRAGDRETQYF. The CDR3 DNA is TGTGCCAGCAGCTCCCGGGCAGGGGACCGTGAGACCCAGTACTTC. Drawing the rest from reference TRBV11-3 and TRBJ2-5, the complete variable domain is EAGVVQSPRYKIIEKKQPVAFWCNPISGHNTLYWYLQNLGQGPELLIRYENEEAVDDSQLPKDRFSAERLKGVDSTLKIQPAELGDSAVYLCASSSRAGDRETQYFGPGTRLLVL.

This chain connects TRBV9 to TRBJ1-4; D remains ambiguous. Trimming cost V 0 bases and J 7 bases, with 10 bases left between them. Germline V CDR1 and CDR2: SGDLS, YYNGEE. There are 14 residues in the CDR3. In DNA form, the CDR3 reads TGTGCCAGCAGCGTAGGGCAGCCGGGTGAAAAACTGTTTTTT. Its translation is CASSVGQPGEKLFF.

The chain uses TRBV19 and TRBJ2-3; D is possibly TRBD1 (6 bases). The germline gives CDR1 LNHDA, CDR2 SQIVND (reference sequence). CDR3 length equals 16 residues. V gave up 3 bases and J gave up 0 bases, with 13 bases separating them. For the CDR3, the DNA is TGTGCCAGTAGTATCCTGACAGGAACTAGCACAGATACGCAGTATTTT. It is translated as CASSILTGTSTDTQYF.

J is TRBJ2-5 and V is TRBV24-1; D is unclear. Trimming stripped 5 bases from V and 2 bases from J, with 8 bases between. This CDR3 region has 13 residues. From germline, CDR1 is KGHDR and CDR2 SFDVKD. DNA for the CDR3: TGTGCCACCAGTGCACGGAGACAAGAGACCCAGTACTTC. Translation gives CATSARRQETQYF.

The chain is built from TRBV4-3 and TRBJ1-5; D call uncertain. This CDR3 is built from 17 residues. Per the germline V gene, CDR1 is LGHNA and CDR2 is YSLEER. Trimming took 1 base from V and 5 from J, leaving 18 bases between them. Here the CDR3 DNA reads TGCGCCAGCAGCCAAGGTTTAGAAGCGTCTCCCTATCAGCCCCAGCATTTT. Translating it yields CASSQGLEASPYQPQHF.

The chain carries TRBV12-3 or TRBV12-4 and TRBJ2-2; D is undetermined. The CDR3 sequence is 13 residues long. V lost 2 bases to trimming and J lost 6 bases, with 7 bases between them. Here the CDR3 reads CASSLKRAGELFF. The DNA for the CDR3 is TGTGCCAGCAGTTTAAAACGGGCCGGGGAGCTGTTTTTT.

The V gene is TRBV6-5, the J gene TRBJ1-5; D is uncertain. Germline V CDR1 and CDR2: MNHEY, SVGAGI. V was pared by 2 bases and J by 2 bases, with 7 bases between. This CDR3 region has 14 residues. CDR3 sequence: CASSYGVGNQPQHF. The CDR3 bases are TGTGCCAGCAGTTACGGAGTGGGCAATCAGCCCCAGCATTTT.

V usage is TRBV7-8 and J usage is TRBJ2-1; D gene ambiguous. In germline, CDR1 is SGHVS, CDR2 FQNEAQ. CDR3 length: 12 amino acids. V was pared by 0 bases and J by 7 bases, with 4 bases between. The CDR3 reads CASSLARNEQFF. The DNA of the CDR3 is TGTGCCAGCAGCTTAGCGAGGAATGAGCAGTTCTTC.

This chain uses TRBV9 with TRBJ2-2; 7 bases are a match to TRBD2. In germline, CDR1 is SGDLS, CDR2 YYNGEE. The CDR3 extends over 16 amino acids. Trimming cost V 4 bases and J 7 bases; bases outside gene matches: 13. The CDR3 here is CASSLATQTSFGELFF. The CDR3 DNA reads as TGTGCCAGCAGCTTAGCCACGCAGACTAGCTTCGGGGAGCTGTTTTTT. The variable domain in full, completed from reference TRBV9 and TRBJ2-2, reads DSGVTQTPKHLITATGQRVTLRCSPRSGDLSVYWYQQSLDQGLQFLIQYYNGEERAKGNILERFSAQQFPDLHSELNLSSLELGDSALYFCASSLATQTSFGELFFGEGSRLTVL.

The rearrangement uses TRBV18 and TRBJ1-2; 7 bases fit TRBD1. This CDR3 has 15 amino acids. CDR1 is KGHSH, CDR2 LQKENI, per germline. V lost 3 bases to trimming and J lost 5 bases; unmatched junction nucleotides: 9. DNA for the CDR3: TGTGCCAGCTCACCGGGACAGCAAAAAGGGTATGGCTACACCTTC. Translation gives CASSPGQQKGYGYTF.

This chain uses TRBV24-1 with TRBJ2-1; perhaps TRBD2 as D (5 bases). The CDR3 loop spans 16 amino acids. Trimming left V 0 bases short and J 0 bases short, with 8 bases between. Per germline, CDR1 KGHDR and CDR2 SFDVKD. The CDR3 here is CATSDLGGFSYNEQFF. The DNA for the CDR3 is TGTGCCACCAGTGATTTGGGCGGGTTCTCCTACAATGAGCAGTTCTTC.